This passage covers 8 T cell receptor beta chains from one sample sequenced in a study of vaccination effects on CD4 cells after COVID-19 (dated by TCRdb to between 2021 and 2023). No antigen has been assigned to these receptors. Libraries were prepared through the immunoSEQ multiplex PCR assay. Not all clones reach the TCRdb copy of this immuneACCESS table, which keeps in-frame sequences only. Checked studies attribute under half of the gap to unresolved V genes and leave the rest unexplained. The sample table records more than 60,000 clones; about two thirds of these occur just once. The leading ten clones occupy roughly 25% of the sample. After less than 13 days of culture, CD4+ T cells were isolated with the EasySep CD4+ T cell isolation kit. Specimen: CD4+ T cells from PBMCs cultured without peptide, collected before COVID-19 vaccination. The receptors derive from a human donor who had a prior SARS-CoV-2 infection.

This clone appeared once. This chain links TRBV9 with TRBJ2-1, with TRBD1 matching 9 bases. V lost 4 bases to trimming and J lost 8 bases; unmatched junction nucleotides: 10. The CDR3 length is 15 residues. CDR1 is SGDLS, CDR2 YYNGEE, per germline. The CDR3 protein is CASSSPGQGIYEQFF. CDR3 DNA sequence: TGTGCCAGCAGCTCACCGGGACAGGGCATTTATGAGCAGTTCTTC.

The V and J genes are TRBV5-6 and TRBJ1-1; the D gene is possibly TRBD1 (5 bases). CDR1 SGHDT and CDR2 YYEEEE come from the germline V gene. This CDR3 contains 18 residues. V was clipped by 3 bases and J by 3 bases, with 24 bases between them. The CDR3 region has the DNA TGTGCCAGCAGCTGGGGCGGCGGGCAGGGACTCTTCTACACTGAAGCTTTCTTT. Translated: CASSWGGGQGLFYTEAFF. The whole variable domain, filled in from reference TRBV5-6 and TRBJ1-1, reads DAGVTQSPTHLIKTRGQQVTLRCSPKSGHDTVSWYQQALGQGPQFIFQYYEEEERQRGNFPDRFSGHQFPNYSSELNVNALLLGDSALYLCASSWGGGQGLFYTEAFFGQGTRLTVV.

The CDR3 is CASSLGSGSTDTQYF. The CDR3 coding sequence is TGTGCCAGCAGCTTAGGTTCAGGAAGTACAGATACGCAGTATTTT. The rearrangement joins TRBV7-9 to TRBJ2-3; D not certain. Germline V gene lookup returns CDR1 SEHNR and CDR2 FQNEAQ (reference sequence). Deletions cut 1 base from V and 3 bases from J, with 11 bases between. This CDR3 has 15 amino acids.

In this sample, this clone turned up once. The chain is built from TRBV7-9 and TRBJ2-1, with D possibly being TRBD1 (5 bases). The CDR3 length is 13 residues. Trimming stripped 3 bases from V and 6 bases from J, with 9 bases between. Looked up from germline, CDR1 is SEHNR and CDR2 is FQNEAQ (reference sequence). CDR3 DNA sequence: TGTGCCAGCAGCTTCACAGGACCCAATGAGCAGTTCTTC. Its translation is CASSFTGPNEQFF. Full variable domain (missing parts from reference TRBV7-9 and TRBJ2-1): DTGVSQNPRHKITKRGQNVTFRCDPISEHNRLYWYRQTLGQGPEFLTYFQNEAQLEKSRLLSDRFSAERPKGSFSTLEIQRTEQGDSAMYLCASSFTGPNEQFFGPGTRLTVL.

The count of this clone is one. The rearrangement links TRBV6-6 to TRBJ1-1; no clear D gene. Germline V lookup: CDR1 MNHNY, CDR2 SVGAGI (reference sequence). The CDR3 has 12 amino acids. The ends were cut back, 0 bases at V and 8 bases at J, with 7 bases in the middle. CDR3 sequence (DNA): TGTGCCAGCAGTTACTCGTTTCGAGAAGCTTTCTTT. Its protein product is CASSYSFREAFF.

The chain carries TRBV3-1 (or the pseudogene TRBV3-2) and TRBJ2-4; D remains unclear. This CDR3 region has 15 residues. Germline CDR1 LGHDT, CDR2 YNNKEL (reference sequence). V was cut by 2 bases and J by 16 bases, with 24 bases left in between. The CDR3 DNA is TGTGCCAGCAGCCAAATCTCAGCCCAAATATCCCCCCTCTACTTC. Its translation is CASSQISAQISPLYF.

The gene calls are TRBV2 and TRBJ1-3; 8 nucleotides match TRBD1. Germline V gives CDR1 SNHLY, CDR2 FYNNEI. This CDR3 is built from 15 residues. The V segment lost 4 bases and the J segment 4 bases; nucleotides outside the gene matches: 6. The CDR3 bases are TGTGCCAGCAGTGGGACAGGGTTATTGGGAAACACCATATATTTT. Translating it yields CASSGTGLLGNTIYF.

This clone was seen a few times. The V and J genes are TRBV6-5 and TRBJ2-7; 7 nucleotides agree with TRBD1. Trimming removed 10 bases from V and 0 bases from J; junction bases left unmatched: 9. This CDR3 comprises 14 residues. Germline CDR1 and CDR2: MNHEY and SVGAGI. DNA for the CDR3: TGTGCCACCGAAAGGGACAGTCACTCCTACGAGCAGTACTTC. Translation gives CATERDSHSYEQYF.